The present T cell receptor beta chain was sequenced within a study of cytotoxic CD8 clonotypes in ibrutinib-treated CLL. As for the study in general: Patients gave response samples after a median around eleven months of treatment, range 6 to 36. General study results and limits: Elevated clonality accompanied ibrutinib response, with a return toward baseline values at progression. Relative to age-matched healthy donors, clonality at baseline was higher, and it tracked circulating CD8+ T-cell counts. Patients with sustained remission and those progressing were sampled at differing times.

TCRdb keeps only in-frame clones here, not all; method: immunoSEQ multiplex PCR. This sample yields around 250,000 clones, of which around three quarters are seen a single time; roughly 15% belongs to the top ten. The sample holds a few counts of this clone. Its antigen is not identified. The V gene's germline CDR1 is MDHEN and CDR2 SYDVKM. This CDR3 has 14 residues. V was pared by 10 bases and J by 3 bases, with 9 bases of the junction left unmatched. This material consisted of PBMCs, taken after 24 months of ibrutinib treatment. The chain links TRBV28 to TRBJ1-2; 9 bases align to TRBD1. This sequence originates from a human donor with chronic lymphocytic leukemia. CDR3 residues: CATYRDRVYYGYTF. CDR3 nucleotide sequence: TGTGCCACCTACCGGGACAGGGTTTACTATGGCTACACCTTC.